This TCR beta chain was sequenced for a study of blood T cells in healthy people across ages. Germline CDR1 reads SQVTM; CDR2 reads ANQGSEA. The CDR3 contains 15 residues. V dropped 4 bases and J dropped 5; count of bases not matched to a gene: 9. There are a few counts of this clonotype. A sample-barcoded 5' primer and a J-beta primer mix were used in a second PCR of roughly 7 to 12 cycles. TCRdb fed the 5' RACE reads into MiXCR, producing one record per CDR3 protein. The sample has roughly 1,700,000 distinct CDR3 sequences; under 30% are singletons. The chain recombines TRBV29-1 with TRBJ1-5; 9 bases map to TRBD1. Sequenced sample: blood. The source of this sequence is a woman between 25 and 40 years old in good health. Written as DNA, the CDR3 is TGCAGCGTTGGGGGGACAGGGAACGTCGATCAGCCCCAGCATTTT. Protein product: CSVGGTGNVDQPQHF.